This TCR beta chain emerged from a study of shared clonotypes between healthy human individuals. Clones were read by immunoSEQ multiplex PCR, and TCRdb kept only the in-frame ones, dropping some. The repertoire holds some 240,000 clones, with 65% as singletons. As to this clone: The antigen remains undetermined.

Notes on the study in general: It was the non-shared clonotypes that had lower generation probabilities than clonotypes shared by all four donors. Genetic and exposure-history diversity was limited by the small donor number.

This CDR3 contains 16 residues. CDR1 SGHTA and CDR2 FQGNSA come from the germline V gene. J was trimmed by 1 base and V by 0 bases; bases with no gene match: 3. The receptor comes from a man aged 30-40 years in good health. The specimen sequenced was memory CD4+ T cells sorted from blood. The sample's subset: CD45RA-negative fraction. The chain uses TRBV7-2 and TRBJ2-3; 8 positions agree with TRBD2. As DNA, the CDR3 is TGTGCCAGCAGCTTAGCAGGGACTAGAGGCACAGATACGCAGTATTTT. Protein product: CASSLAGTRGTDTQYF. The variable domain in full, completed from reference TRBV7-2 and TRBJ2-3, reads GAGVSQSPSNKVTEKGKDVELRCDPISGHTALYWYRQSLGQGLEFLIYFQGNSAPDKSGLPSDRFSAERTGGSVSTLTIQRTQQEDSAVYLCASSLAGTRGTDTQYFGPGTRLTVL.